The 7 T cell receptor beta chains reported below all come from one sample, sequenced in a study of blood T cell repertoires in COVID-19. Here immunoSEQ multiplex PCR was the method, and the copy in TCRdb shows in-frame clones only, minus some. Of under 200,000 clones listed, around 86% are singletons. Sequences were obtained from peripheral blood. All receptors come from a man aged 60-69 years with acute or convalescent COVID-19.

CDR3 loop: CASRRVAGGPRDTQYF. CDR3 bases: TGTGCCAGCAGAAGAGTAGCGGGAGGGCCGAGAGATACGCAGTATTTT. The chain carries TRBV2 and TRBJ2-3; 11 nucleotides match TRBD2. This CDR3 is 16 amino acids long. The ends lost 6 bases at V and 5 bases at J; junction bases unmatched: 10. CDR1 SNHLY and CDR2 FYNNEI come from the germline V gene.

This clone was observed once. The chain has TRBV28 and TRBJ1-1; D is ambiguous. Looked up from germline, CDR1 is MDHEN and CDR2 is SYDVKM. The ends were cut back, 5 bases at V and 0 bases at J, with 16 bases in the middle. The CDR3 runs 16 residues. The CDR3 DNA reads TGTGCCAGCAGTCGCGCGGGGATTGGCATGAACACTGAAGCTTTCTTT. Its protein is CASSRAGIGMNTEAFF.

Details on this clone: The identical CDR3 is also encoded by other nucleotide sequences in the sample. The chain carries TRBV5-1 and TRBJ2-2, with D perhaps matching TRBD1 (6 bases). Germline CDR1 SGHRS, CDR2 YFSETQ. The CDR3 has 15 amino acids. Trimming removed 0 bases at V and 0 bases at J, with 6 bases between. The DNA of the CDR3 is TGCGCCAGCAGCTTGGCAGGGGCGAACACCGGGGAGCTGTTTTTT. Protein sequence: CASSLAGANTGELFF.

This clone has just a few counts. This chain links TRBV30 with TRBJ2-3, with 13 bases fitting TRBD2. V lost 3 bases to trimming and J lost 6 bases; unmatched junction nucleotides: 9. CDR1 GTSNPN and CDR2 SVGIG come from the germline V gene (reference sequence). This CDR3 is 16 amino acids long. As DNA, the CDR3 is TGTGCCTGGAGCGGACTAGCGGGAGCTCCGGGGGATACGCAGTATTTT. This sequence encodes CAWSGLAGAPGDTQYF. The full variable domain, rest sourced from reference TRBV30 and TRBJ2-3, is SQTIHQWPATLVQPVGSPLSLECTVEGTSNPNLYWYRQAAGRGLQLLFYSVGIGQISSEVPQNLSASRPQDRQFILSSKKLLLSDSGFYLCAWSGLAGAPGDTQYFGPGTRLTVL.

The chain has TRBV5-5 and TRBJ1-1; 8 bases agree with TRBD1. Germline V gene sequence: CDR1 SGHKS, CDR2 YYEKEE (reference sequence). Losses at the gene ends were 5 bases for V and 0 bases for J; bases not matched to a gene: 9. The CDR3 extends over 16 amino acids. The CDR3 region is CASSLYQGQVNTEAFF. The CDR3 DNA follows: TGTGCCAGCAGTCTTTACCAGGGACAGGTGAACACTGAAGCTTTCTTT.

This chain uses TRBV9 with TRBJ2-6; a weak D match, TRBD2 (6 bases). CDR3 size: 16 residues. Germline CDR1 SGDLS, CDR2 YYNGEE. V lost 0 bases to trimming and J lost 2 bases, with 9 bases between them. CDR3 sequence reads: CASSVGAGTGANVLTF. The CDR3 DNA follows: TGTGCCAGCAGCGTAGGGGCGGGGACTGGGGCCAACGTCCTGACTTTC.

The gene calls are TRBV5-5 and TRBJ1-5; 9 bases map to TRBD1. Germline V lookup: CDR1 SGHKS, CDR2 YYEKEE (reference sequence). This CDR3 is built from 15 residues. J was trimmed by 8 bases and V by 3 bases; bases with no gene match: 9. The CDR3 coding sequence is TGTGCCAGCAGCTGGGGACAGGGCCTTCGTGAGCCCCAGCATTTT. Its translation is CASSWGQGLREPQHF.